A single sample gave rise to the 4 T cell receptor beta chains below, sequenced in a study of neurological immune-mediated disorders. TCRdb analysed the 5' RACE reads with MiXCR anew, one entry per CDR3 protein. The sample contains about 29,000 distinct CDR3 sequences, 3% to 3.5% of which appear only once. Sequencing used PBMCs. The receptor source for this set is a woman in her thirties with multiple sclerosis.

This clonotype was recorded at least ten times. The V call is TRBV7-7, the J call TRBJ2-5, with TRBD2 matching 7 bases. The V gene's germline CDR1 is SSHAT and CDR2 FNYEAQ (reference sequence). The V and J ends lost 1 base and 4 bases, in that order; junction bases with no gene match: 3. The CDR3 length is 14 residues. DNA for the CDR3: TGTGCCAGCAGCTTAGGTTGGGGGGGAGAGACCCAGTACTTC. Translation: CASSLGWGGETQYF.

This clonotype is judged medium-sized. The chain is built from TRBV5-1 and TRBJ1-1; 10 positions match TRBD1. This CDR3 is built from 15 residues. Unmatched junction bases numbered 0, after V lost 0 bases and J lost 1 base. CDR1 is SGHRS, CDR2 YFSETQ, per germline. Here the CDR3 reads CASSLGDRGNTEAFF. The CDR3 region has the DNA TGCGCCAGCAGCTTGGGGGACAGGGGGAACACTGAAGCTTTCTTT.

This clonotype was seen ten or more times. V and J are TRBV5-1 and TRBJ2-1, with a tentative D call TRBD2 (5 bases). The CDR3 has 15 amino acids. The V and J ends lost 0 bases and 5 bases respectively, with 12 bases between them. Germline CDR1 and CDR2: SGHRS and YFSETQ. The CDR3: CASSLGPWGDNEQFF. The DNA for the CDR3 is TGCGCCAGCAGCTTGGGCCCCTGGGGAGACAATGAGCAGTTCTTC.

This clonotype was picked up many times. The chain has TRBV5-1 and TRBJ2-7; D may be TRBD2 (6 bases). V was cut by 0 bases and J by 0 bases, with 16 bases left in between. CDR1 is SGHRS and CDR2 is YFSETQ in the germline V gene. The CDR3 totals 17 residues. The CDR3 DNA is TGCGCCAGCAGCTTGGTAGCGAGCGGGCGCCTCTCCTACGAGCAGTACTTC. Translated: CASSLVASGRLSYEQYF.